This T cell receptor beta chain appears in the sequencing data of a study of shared clonotypes between healthy human individuals. Over several immunoSEQ plates, each subset's genomic DNA was distributed in even portions. Ten immunoSEQ deep assay plates were used by the authors to sequence unsorted PBMC DNA. This table comes from immunoSEQ multiplex PCR, and its TCRdb copy is limited to in-frame clones, with some not included. The table has some 500,000 clones, around three quarters seen once. This clone appeared a few times. Donors, without exception, were Caucasian adults residing in Nashville, Tennessee. Genomic DNA of unsorted samples came from tens of millions of PBMCs. The CDR3 extends over 13 amino acids. CDR1 is ENHRY, CDR2 SYGVKD, per germline. The V end lost 7 bases, the J end lost 0 bases, and 8 bases lay between the germline ends.

This chain links TRBV10-3 with TRBJ2-3; D unresolved. The clonotype was recovered from a woman aged 35 to 49 in good health. Some clones in this sample may be carry-over from other donors' samples. Sample: PBMCs. The CDR3 DNA sequence: TGTGCCATCACTAGGGAAAGCACAGATACGCAGTATTTT. It is translated as CAITRESTDTQYF.